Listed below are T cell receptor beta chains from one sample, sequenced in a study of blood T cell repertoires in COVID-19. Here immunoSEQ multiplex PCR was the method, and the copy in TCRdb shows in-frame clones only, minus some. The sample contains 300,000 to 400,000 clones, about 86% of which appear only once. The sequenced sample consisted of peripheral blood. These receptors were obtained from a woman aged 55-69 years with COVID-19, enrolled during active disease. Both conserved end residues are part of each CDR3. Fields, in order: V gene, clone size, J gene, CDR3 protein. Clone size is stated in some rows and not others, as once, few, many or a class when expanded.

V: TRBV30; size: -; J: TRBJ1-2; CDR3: CASGRGGRRGSGYTF
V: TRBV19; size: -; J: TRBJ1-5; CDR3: CASSIDPWRRGNQPQHF
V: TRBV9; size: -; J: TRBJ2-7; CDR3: CASSVGGVTTYEQYF
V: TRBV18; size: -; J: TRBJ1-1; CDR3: CASSELAGGQAFF
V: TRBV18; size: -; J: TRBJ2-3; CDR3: CASSPTGSKEKDTQYF
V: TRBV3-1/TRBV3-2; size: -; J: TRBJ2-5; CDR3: CASSLPDTAIVETQYF
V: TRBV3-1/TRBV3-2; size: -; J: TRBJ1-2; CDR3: CASSQDVGGYTF
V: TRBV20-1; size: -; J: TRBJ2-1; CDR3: CSASPTRAYEQFF
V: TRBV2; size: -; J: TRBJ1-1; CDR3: CASSLWAAGGTEAFF
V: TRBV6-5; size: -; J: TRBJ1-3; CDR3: CASSLSTGMAGNTIYF
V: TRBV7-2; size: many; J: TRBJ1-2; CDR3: CASSYTGAGDGYTF
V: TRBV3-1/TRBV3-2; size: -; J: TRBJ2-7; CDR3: CASSAGQGTYEQYF
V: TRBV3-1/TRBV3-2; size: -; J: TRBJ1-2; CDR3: CASSPLGGSYGYTF
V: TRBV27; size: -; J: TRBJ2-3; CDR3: CASRTQAGADTQYF
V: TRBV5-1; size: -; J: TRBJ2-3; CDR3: CASSYGQGATDTQYF
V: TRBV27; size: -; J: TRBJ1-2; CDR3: CASSLSPGNYGYTF
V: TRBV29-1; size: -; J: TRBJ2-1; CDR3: CSVLRQGVSSYNEQFF
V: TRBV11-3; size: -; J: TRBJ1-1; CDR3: CASSSRQGAGEAFF
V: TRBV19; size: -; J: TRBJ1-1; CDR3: CASRTGTTTPEAFF
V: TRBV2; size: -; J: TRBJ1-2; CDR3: CASSTDRGIGGYTF
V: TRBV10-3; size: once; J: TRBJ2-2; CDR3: CAIRGDKNTGELFF
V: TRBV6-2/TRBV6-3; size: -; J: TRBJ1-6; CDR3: CASSDRYDSPLHF
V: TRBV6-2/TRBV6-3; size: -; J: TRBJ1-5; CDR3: CASSYTSGGGRSNQPQHF
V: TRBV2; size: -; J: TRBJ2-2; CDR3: CASSSRVDTGELFF
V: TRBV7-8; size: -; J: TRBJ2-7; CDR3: CASSQTGGSYEQYF
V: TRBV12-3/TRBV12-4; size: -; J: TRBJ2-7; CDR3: CASSLGRGQYF
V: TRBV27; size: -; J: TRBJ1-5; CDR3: CASSSRQGGVNQPQHF
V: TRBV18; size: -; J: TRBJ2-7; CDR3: CASSPPSNSYEQYF
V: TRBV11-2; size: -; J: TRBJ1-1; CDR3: CATGGSGYTEAFF
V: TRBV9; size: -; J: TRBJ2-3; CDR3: CASSVAGRTQYTDTQYF
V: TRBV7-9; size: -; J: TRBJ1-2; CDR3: CASSFFFLRTGITYGYTF
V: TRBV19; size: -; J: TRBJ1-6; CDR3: CASSDRGNSPLHF
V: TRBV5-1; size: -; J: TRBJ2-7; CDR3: CASSSTSGAYEQYF
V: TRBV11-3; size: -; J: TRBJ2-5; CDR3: CASSLGVQETQYF
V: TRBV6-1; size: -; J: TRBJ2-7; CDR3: CASLPGDRGTYEQYF
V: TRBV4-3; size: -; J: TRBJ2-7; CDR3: CASSQDRVYEQYF
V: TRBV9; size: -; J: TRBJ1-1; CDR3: CASSVTRSGAEAFF
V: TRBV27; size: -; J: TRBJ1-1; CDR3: CASSIGGPGTEAFF
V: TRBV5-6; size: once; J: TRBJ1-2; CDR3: CASSLSTGRYGYTF
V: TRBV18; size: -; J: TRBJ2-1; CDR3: CASSPAIGGVYNEQFF
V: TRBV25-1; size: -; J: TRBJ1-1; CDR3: CASSEYSTGVNTEAFF
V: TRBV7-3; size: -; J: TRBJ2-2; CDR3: CASSLNRQNTGELFF
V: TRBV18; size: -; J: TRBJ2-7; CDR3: CASFRGGEGEQYF
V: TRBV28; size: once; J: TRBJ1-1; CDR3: CASIIGTLNTEAFF
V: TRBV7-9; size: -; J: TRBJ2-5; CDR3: CASSQRRTGGAQYF
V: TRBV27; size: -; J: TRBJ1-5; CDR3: CASSLSSRGGLSNQPQHF
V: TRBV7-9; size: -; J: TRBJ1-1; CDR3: CASIRGVAEAFF
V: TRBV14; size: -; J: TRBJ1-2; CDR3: CASSQDRSGYTF